A selection of T cell receptor beta chains follows, all from one sample in a study of control samples from healthy donors and cancer patients. The repertoire was sequenced with immunoSEQ multiplex PCR; TCRdb's copy has only in-frame clones and lacks some. The sample holds more than 50,000 clones, about nine tenths seen once. Sequencing was performed on PBMCs. All receptors derive from a woman between 45 and 60 years old with colorectal cancer. Both conserved end residues are part of each CDR3. Each record gives: D gene, J gene, V gene, clone size, CDR3 DNA, CDR3 protein. The D gene is left open where the match is weak. Size is stated for part of the rows, as once, few or many counts, or as a class when the clone is expanded.

D gene: NA; J gene: TRBJ2-7; V gene: TRBV5-4; clone size: NA; CDR3 DNA: TGTGCCAGCAGCCCGGGTGGAGGGAGCTCCTACGAGCAGTACTTC; CDR3 protein: CASSPGGGSSYEQYF
D gene: NA; J gene: TRBJ2-5; V gene: TRBV5-1; clone size: once; CDR3 DNA: TGCGCCAGCAGCTTGGAACAGGGACGGAAGGAGACCCAGTACTTC; CDR3 protein: CASSLEQGRKETQYF
D gene: TRBD1; J gene: TRBJ1-1; V gene: TRBV12-3/TRBV12-4; clone size: NA; CDR3 DNA: TGTGCCAGCAGTATGACAGGGGACACTGAAGCTTTCTTT; CDR3 protein: CASSMTGDTEAFF
D gene: NA; J gene: TRBJ2-5; V gene: TRBV24-1; clone size: NA; CDR3 DNA: TGTGCCACCAGTTCAGGTCCGGGGGCCCAGTACTTC; CDR3 protein: CATSSGPGAQYF
D gene: TRBD1; J gene: TRBJ1-3; V gene: TRBV5-4; clone size: NA; CDR3 DNA: TGTGCCAGCAGCACGGACCCCAGGGGGCGAGGAGGAAACACCATATATTTT; CDR3 protein: CASSTDPRGRGGNTIYF
D gene: TRBD1; J gene: TRBJ1-1; V gene: TRBV27; clone size: NA; CDR3 DNA: TGTGCCAGCAGTCGTCCGGGGACAGGGGGAACGAACACTGAAGCTTTCTTT; CDR3 protein: CASSRPGTGGTNTEAFF
D gene: NA; J gene: TRBJ1-2; V gene: TRBV28; clone size: NA; CDR3 DNA: TGTGCCAGCAGTTCCCAGGGAGTCTCCAACTATGGCTACACCTTC; CDR3 protein: CASSSQGVSNYGYTF
D gene: NA; J gene: TRBJ1-1; V gene: TRBV7-9; clone size: NA; CDR3 DNA: TGTGCCAGCAGCCGGGGGAACACTGAAGCTTTCTTT; CDR3 protein: CASSRGNTEAFF
D gene: NA; J gene: TRBJ2-2; V gene: TRBV13; clone size: NA; CDR3 DNA: TGTGCCAGCAGCTTAGTCAGGGTTGCCGGGGAGCTGTTTTTT; CDR3 protein: CASSLVRVAGELFF
D gene: NA; J gene: TRBJ1-5; V gene: TRBV3-1/TRBV3-2; clone size: NA; CDR3 DNA: TGTGCCAGCAGCCAAGTAGGAGGTCAGCCCCAGCATTTT; CDR3 protein: CASSQVGGQPQHF
D gene: TRBD1; J gene: TRBJ1-6; V gene: TRBV2; clone size: NA; CDR3 DNA: TGTGCCAGCAGGAGGTTGGGAGACAGGGATCCATCAAGCTATAATTCACCCCTCCACTTT; CDR3 protein: CASRRLGDRDPSSYNSPLHF
D gene: TRBD2; J gene: TRBJ2-5; V gene: TRBV30; clone size: NA; CDR3 DNA: TGTGCCGGGAGCGGGGGGGCCGTGGAGACCCAGTACTTC; CDR3 protein: CAGSGGAVETQYF
D gene: NA; J gene: TRBJ1-3; V gene: TRBV29-1; clone size: NA; CDR3 DNA: TGCAGCGGGGAGGCGGGAAACACCATATATTTT; CDR3 protein: CSGEAGNTIYF
D gene: NA; J gene: TRBJ2-7; V gene: TRBV29-1; clone size: few; CDR3 DNA: TGCAGCGTTCGGGACACATCGCAACCTCCCTACGAGCAGTACTTC; CDR3 protein: CSVRDTSQPPYEQYF
D gene: NA; J gene: TRBJ1-2; V gene: TRBV3-1/TRBV3-2; clone size: NA; CDR3 DNA: TGTGCCAGCAGCCAAGGGCCCTCTAGGTTTACTGGCTACACCTTC; CDR3 protein: CASSQGPSRFTGYTF
D gene: NA; J gene: TRBJ2-1; V gene: TRBV19; clone size: few; CDR3 DNA: TGTGCCAGTAGTATCTACGGGTCCTACAATGAGCAGTTCTTC; CDR3 protein: CASSIYGSYNEQFF
D gene: TRBD2; J gene: TRBJ2-3; V gene: TRBV7-8; clone size: NA; CDR3 DNA: TGTGCCAGCAGCACCTCAGCGGGAGGCACAGATACGCAGTATTTT; CDR3 protein: CASSTSAGGTDTQYF
D gene: TRBD2; J gene: TRBJ2-2; V gene: TRBV7-3; clone size: NA; CDR3 DNA: TGTGCCAGCAGCTTAATACCGGGGGGGCGGTTAGACACCGGGGAGCTGTTTTTT; CDR3 protein: CASSLIPGGRLDTGELFF
D gene: TRBD1; J gene: TRBJ1-6; V gene: TRBV6-6; clone size: NA; CDR3 DNA: TGTGCCAGCAGTTACGCCACGGACAGGGGAGGTTCACCCCTCCACTTT; CDR3 protein: CASSYATDRGGSPLHF
D gene: NA; J gene: TRBJ1-6; V gene: TRBV7-8; clone size: NA; CDR3 DNA: TGTGCCAGCAGCTTAGTGGGGGACGGTTCACCCCTCCACTTT; CDR3 protein: CASSLVGDGSPLHF
D gene: NA; J gene: TRBJ1-2; V gene: TRBV4-1; clone size: NA; CDR3 DNA: TGCGCCAGCAGCCAAGATTTTCTTCAGGGTGCGTATGGCTACACCTTC; CDR3 protein: CASSQDFLQGAYGYTF